Listed below are T cell receptor beta chains from one sample, sequenced in a study of shared clonotypes between healthy human individuals. This table comes from immunoSEQ multiplex PCR, and its TCRdb copy is limited to in-frame clones, with some not included. The table includes over a million clones, approximately 72% detected once. The sample taken for sequencing was memory CD4+ T cells sorted from blood. These receptors were collected from a man younger than 35 in good health. Both conserved end residues are part of each CDR3. The D gene is left open where the match is weak. Not every row has a clone size; where given, it reads once, few, many or a size class.

cdr3_nt	cdr3_aa	d_call	v_call	j_call	clone_size
TGTGCCATTCGCCCGGGCTCTGGAAACACCATATATTTT	CAIRPGSGNTIYF	.	TRBV10-3	TRBJ1-3	.
TGTGCCAGCAGCGTAGAGATTGGGACAGCACCATACGAGCAGTACTTC	CASSVEIGTAPYEQYF	TRBD1	TRBV9	TRBJ2-7	.
TGTGCCAGCAGTTCCCCCCGGGGCGGGGGGGCCTTGGGCGAGCAGTACTTC	CASSSPRGGGALGEQYF	TRBD2	TRBV28	TRBJ2-7	.
TGCAGCGTTGAAGTAAGGTACGAGCAGTACTTC	CSVEVRYEQYF	.	TRBV29-1	TRBJ2-7	.
TGCGCCAGCAGCTCCGACAGTAATCAGCCCCAGCATTTT	CASSSDSNQPQHF	.	TRBV5-1	TRBJ1-5	.
TGTGCCAGCAGTGAATCTGGGGGGCTTGGCTATGGCTACACCTTC	CASSESGGLGYGYTF	.	TRBV25-1	TRBJ1-2	.
TGCGCCAGCTCCTCCGGGACATATACCTACAATGAGCAGTTCTTC	CASSSGTYTYNEQFF	.	TRBV5-1	TRBJ2-1	.
TGTGCCAGCAGCGGCGGACCCATCACAGATACGCAGTATTTT	CASSGGPITDTQYF	.	TRBV6-5	TRBJ2-3	.
TGTGCCAGCAGCTTGGTTGCCGCGACAGGGGTTGGCTACACCTTC	CASSLVAATGVGYTF	TRBD1	TRBV5-6	TRBJ1-2	few
TGTGCCAGCAGTAAGGGACTACCGTACAATGAGCAGTTCTTC	CASSKGLPYNEQFF	TRBD2	TRBV6-6	TRBJ2-1	.
TGTGCCAGCAGCCATGCCCAAGGTAGCGGATCCTACGAGCAGTACTTC	CASSHAQGSGSYEQYF	.	TRBV5-4	TRBJ2-7	.
TGTGCCAGTAGCCTTGACAGGGTCAATCAGCCCCAGCATTTT	CASSLDRVNQPQHF	TRBD1	TRBV19	TRBJ1-5	few
TGTGCCACCAGCAGAGATGGAAGGGGTCGAGGGGAAAAACTGTTTTTT	CATSRDGRGRGEKLFF	.	TRBV15	TRBJ1-4	.
TGTGCCAGCAGCTTGAGGGGGCCAGGTGGAAACACCATATATTTT	CASSLRGPGGNTIYF	TRBD1	TRBV5-6	TRBJ1-3	.
TGCAGCGTTGCCGAGTTTGAAGCTTTCTTT	CSVAEFEAFF	.	TRBV29-1	TRBJ1-1	few
TGCGCCAGCAGCCATACCGACAGGGAAGGCAATCAGCCCCAGCATTTT	CASSHTDREGNQPQHF	TRBD1	TRBV4-1	TRBJ1-5	many
TGTGCCAGTAGTACGACAGGGGGCCGGGACACTGAAGCTTTCTTT	CASSTTGGRDTEAFF	TRBD1	TRBV19	TRBJ1-1	.
TGTGCCAGCAGTTTTGGACAGGGGGTGAACTATGGCTACACCTTC	CASSFGQGVNYGYTF	TRBD1	TRBV7-2	TRBJ1-2	.
TGTGCCAGTAGGAATCGTGCAACTAATGAAAAACTGTTTTTT	CASRNRATNEKLFF	.	TRBV19	TRBJ1-4	.
TGTGCCAGCAGACATTTTGACACCTCGGCGGGCTACACCTTC	CASRHFDTSAGYTF	.	TRBV6-1	TRBJ1-2	.
TGCGCCAGCAGCTTGATGGGGAGCTCCTACAATGAGCAGTTCTTC	CASSLMGSSYNEQFF	.	TRBV5-1	TRBJ2-1	.
TGTGCCAGCAGCTTCCCTACCGTGTCGGCAGATACGCAGTATTTT	CASSFPTVSADTQYF	.	TRBV7-2	TRBJ2-3	.
TGTGCCAGTAGTATAGCAAGTACAGCGATCGTTGATGGCTACACCTTC	CASSIASTAIVDGYTF	.	TRBV19	TRBJ1-2	.
TGTGCCAGCCTATTTGAGGCAGTGAGCCACGAGCAGTACTTC	CASLFEAVSHEQYF	.	TRBV6-1	TRBJ2-7	.
TGTGCCAGCAGTGAAGAGAGGGATCAGCCCCAGCATTTT	CASSEERDQPQHF	.	TRBV6-1	TRBJ1-5	.
TGTGCCAGCAGCCCGCGGACTAGCGGGAGGGCCGGGGAGACCCAGTACTTC	CASSPRTSGRAGETQYF	TRBD2	TRBV11-1	TRBJ2-5	.
TGCGCCAGCAGTTTGACCCAGGGGGATACGCAGTATTTT	CASSLTQGDTQYF	.	TRBV5-1	TRBJ2-3	.
TGTGCCAGCAGCAAAAAGGATAGTAACACCGGGGAGCTGTTTTTT	CASSKKDSNTGELFF	.	TRBV21-1	TRBJ2-2	.
TGTGCCAGTAGTATGGGCGGGACCAGTCTCTATAGCAATCAGCCCCAGCATTTT	CASSMGGTSLYSNQPQHF	.	TRBV19	TRBJ1-5	.
TGTGCCAGTAAGGAGGCGGGAGTGGGGCCAGAGACCCAGTACTTC	CASKEAGVGPETQYF	TRBD2	TRBV19	TRBJ2-5	few
TGTGCCAGCAGGACCACCGGACGCCTATATGGCTACACCTTC	CASRTTGRLYGYTF	.	TRBV7-3	TRBJ1-2	.
TGTGCCAGCAGCGGGACAGTAAAAGGGTCACCCCTCCACTTT	CASSGTVKGSPLHF	TRBD1	TRBV6-1	TRBJ1-6	.
TGCGCCAGCACCATACTAGCGGGGGGGCCAAATGAGCAGTTCTTC	CASTILAGGPNEQFF	TRBD2	TRBV5-1	TRBJ2-1	.
TGCAGCGTTGTTTCTGCTAACTATGGCTACACCTTC	CSVVSANYGYTF	.	TRBV29-1	TRBJ1-2	.
TGTGCCATCAGTGGGTCAGGGTACGACACCGGGGAGCTGTTTTTT	CAISGSGYDTGELFF	.	TRBV10-3	TRBJ2-2	once
TGTGCCAGCAGGGCGGGATCCAATGGCTACACCTTC	CASRAGSNGYTF	.	TRBV28	TRBJ1-2	.
TGCAGCGCACGAACCAGCTCCTATAATTCACCCCTCCACTTT	CSARTSSYNSPLHF	.	TRBV29-1	TRBJ1-6	few